Shown below are 8 T cell receptor beta chains from a single sample sequenced in a study of T cell repertoires in aging, cancer and after chemotherapy. TRB rearrangements spanning V, D and J were amplified using mixed TRB-A/B primers. Using its own MiXCR run on the multiplex PCR reads, TCRdb lists one record per CDR3 protein. The sample has about 8,500 distinct CDR3 sequences; roughly 39% are singletons. The template was genomic DNA from peripheral blood, not RNA. The sequenced material came from blood. Receptor source: a human donor with a solid tumor.

The V call is TRBV6-5, the J call TRBJ2-7; perhaps TRBD2 as D (6 bases). Trimming pared 7 bases from V and 5 bases from J, leaving 18 bases between. Germline V gene sequence: CDR1 MNHEY, CDR2 SVGAGI. There are 14 residues in the CDR3. The chain's CDR3 is CASKHRGGSDEQYF. In DNA, the CDR3 is TGTGCCAGCAAGCATCGGGGAGGTAGCGACGAGCAGTACTTC.

The genes are TRBV4-2 and TRBJ2-3; tentative D call: TRBD2 (6 bases). CDR1 and CDR2 (germline): LGHNA, YNFKEQ. The V and J ends lost 2 bases and 4 bases respectively, with 13 bases between them. This CDR3 spans 15 amino acids. The DNA for the CDR3 is TGTGCCAGCAGCCAACTACTAGCATCCGCAGATACGCAGTATTTT. Residues: CASSQLLASADTQYF.

V and J are TRBV6-1 and TRBJ1-2, with D unclear. CDR1 and CDR2 (germline): MNHNS, SASEGT. This CDR3 has 12 amino acids. CDR3 coding DNA: TGTGGGAGTTCGGGGAACTTCTATGGCTACACCTTC. Its translation: CGSSGNFYGYTF.

To note about this clonotype: This may be a read error: a much more frequent sequence differs by one nucleotide. This chain's CDR3 is CASSLRLAPTPKETQYF. In DNA, the CDR3 is TGTGCCAGCAGTTTGCGACTAGCGCCAACTCCAAAAGAGACCCAGTACTTC. V usage is TRBV12-3 or TRBV12-4 and J usage is TRBJ2-5, with 8 bases aligning to TRBD2. After removal of 3 bases from V and 3 bases from J, the junction contained 12 bases not matched to a gene. This CDR3 is built from 17 residues.

This clonotype has more than one count but fewer than ten. The chain uses TRBV6-5 and TRBJ2-7, with D tentatively TRBD2 (5 bases). The CDR3 contains 14 residues. The V gene's germline CDR1 is MNHEY and CDR2 SVGAGI. Trimming pared 2 bases from V and 9 bases from J, leaving 17 bases between. The CDR3 spells CASSYGAVLPWQYF. The CDR3 DNA reads TGTGCCAGCAGTTACGGAGCGGTCCTGCCGTGGCAGTACTTC.

This clonotype ranks as large. The V and J genes are TRBV29-1 and TRBJ2-5; D not resolved. The CDR3 loop spans 13 amino acids. V lost 6 bases to trimming and J lost 2 bases, with 13 bases between them. Germline V gives CDR1 SQVTM, CDR2 ANQGSEA. CDR3 nucleotides: TGCAGCGTCGCCCAACAAATGCAAGAGACCCAGTACTTC. This encodes CSVAQQMQETQYF. The whole variable domain, remainder taken from reference TRBV29-1 and TRBJ2-5, is SAVISQKPSRDICQRGTSLTIQCQVDSQVTMMFWYRQQPGQSLTLIATANQGSEATYESGFVIDKFPISRPNLTFSTLTVSNMSPEDSSIYLCSVAQQMQETQYFGPGTRLLVL.

This clonotype was seen only once. The chain uses TRBV6-1 and TRBJ1-5, with D perhaps TRBD1 (6 bases). CDR3 size: 18 residues. Per the germline V gene, CDR1 is MNHNS and CDR2 is SASEGT. Trimming stripped 6 bases from V and 0 bases from J, with 21 bases between. The CDR3 bases are TGTGCCAGCAGAGCCGCCAGGGGTGGGAGCGGTAGCAATCAGCCCCAGCATTTT. The encoded protein is CASRAARGGSGSNQPQHF.

The chain has TRBV5-1 and TRBJ2-2; perhaps TRBD2 as D (6 bases). The CDR3 totals 14 residues. CDR1 and CDR2 from the germline V gene are SGHRS and YFSETQ. V lost 1 base to trimming and J lost 3 bases, with 7 bases between them. The CDR3 region has the DNA TGCGCCAGCAGCTTGACGGGGGACACCGGGGAGCTGTTTTTT. It encodes CASSLTGDTGELFF. Full variable domain (remainder filled in from reference TRBV5-1 and TRBJ2-2): KAGVTQTPRYLIKTRGQQVTLSCSPISGHRSVSWYQQTPGQGLQFLFEYFSETQRNKGNFPGRFSGRQFSNSRSEMNVSTLELGDSALYLCASSLTGDTGELFFGEGSRLTVL.